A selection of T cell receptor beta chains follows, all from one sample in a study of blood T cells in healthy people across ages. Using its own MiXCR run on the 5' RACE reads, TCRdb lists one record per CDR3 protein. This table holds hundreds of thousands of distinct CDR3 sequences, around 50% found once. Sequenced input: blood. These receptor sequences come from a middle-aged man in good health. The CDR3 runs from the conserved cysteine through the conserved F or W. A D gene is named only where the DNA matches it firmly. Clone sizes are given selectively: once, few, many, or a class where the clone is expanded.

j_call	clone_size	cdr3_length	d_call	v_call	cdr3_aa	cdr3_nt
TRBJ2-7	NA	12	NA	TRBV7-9	CASTLSPYEQYF	TGTGCCAGCACCCTAAGCCCCTACGAGCAGTACTTC
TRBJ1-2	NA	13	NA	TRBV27	CASSRQETYGYTF	TGTGCCAGCAGTCGACAAGAAACCTATGGCTACACCTTC
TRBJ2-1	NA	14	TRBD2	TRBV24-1	CATSDAGTSGTQFF	TGTGCCACCAGTGATGCCGGGACTAGCGGGACCCAGTTCTTC
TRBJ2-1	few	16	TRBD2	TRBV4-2	CASSHKTSGGYNEQFF	TGTGCCAGCAGCCATAAGACTAGCGGGGGGTACAATGAGCAGTTCTTC
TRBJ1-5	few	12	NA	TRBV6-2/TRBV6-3	CASTEGGQPQHF	TGTGCCAGCACGGAGGGGGGTCAGCCCCAGCATTTT
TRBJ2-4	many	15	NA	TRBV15	CATGPLRQAKNIQYF	TGTGCCACCGGACCCCTGAGGCAGGCCAAAAACATTCAGTACTTC
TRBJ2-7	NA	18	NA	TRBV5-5	CASSLEGGGGLAKNSQYF	TGTGCCAGCAGCTTGGAGGGCGGAGGGGGGTTAGCCAAAAACAGTCAGTACTTC
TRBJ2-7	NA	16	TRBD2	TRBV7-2	CASSLSRREESYEQYF	TGTGCCAGCAGCTTGAGTCGGCGGGAGGAATCCTACGAGCAGTACTTC
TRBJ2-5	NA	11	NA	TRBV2	CASSEEERSYF	TGTGCCAGCAGTGAAGAAGAGCGCTCGTACTTC
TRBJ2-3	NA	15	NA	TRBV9	CASSAGAGSTDTQYF	TGTGCCAGCAGCGCTGGGGCAGGGAGCACAGATACGCAGTATTTT
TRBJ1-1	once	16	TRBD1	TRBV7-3	CASSLNAAGTGTEAFF	TGTGCCAGCAGCTTAAACGCCGCAGGGACAGGGACTGAAGCTTTCTTT
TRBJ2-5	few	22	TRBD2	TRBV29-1	CSVDFSGHSSGSPGRGQETQYF	TGCAGCGTTGACTTTAGCGGACACAGTAGCGGGAGTCCCGGAAGGGGCCAAGAGACCCAGTACTTC
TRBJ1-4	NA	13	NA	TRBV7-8	CASSLDLTEKLFF	TGTGCCAGCAGCTTAGATCTGACTGAAAAACTGTTTTTT
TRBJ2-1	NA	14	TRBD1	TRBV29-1	CSVGRQGQTNEQFF	TGCAGCGTTGGGAGACAGGGACAAACCAATGAGCAGTTCTTC
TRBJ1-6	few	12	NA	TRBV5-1	CASRGENSPLHF	TGCGCCAGCCGAGGGGAGAATTCACCCCTCCACTTT
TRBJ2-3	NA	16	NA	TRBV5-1	CASSFSGTESTDTQYF	TGCGCCAGCAGCTTCTCTGGCACCGAAAGCACAGATACGCAGTATTTT
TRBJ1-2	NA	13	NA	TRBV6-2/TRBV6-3	CASSSTEIYGYTF	TGTGCCAGCAGTTCGACAGAAATCTATGGCTACACCTTC
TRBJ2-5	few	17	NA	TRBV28	CASSSSGTSTLRETQYF	TGTGCCAGCAGTTCATCCGGGACATCTACCCTGCGAGAGACCCAGTACTTC
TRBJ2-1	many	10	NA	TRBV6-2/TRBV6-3	CASSDNEQFF	TGTGCCAGCAGTGACAATGAGCAGTTCTTC
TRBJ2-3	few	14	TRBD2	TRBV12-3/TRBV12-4	CASTLAGLTDTQYF	TGTGCCAGCACCCTAGCGGGGCTCACAGATACGCAGTATTTT
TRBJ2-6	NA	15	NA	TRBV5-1	CASSSNNAGANVLTF	TGCGCCAGCAGCAGTAACAATGCCGGGGCCAACGTCCTGACTTTC
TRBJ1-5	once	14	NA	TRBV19	CAIGRRGNNQPQHF	TGTGCCATTGGGCGGAGGGGTAACAATCAGCCCCAGCATTTT
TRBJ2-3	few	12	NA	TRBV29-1	CSVDVGGDTQYF	TGCAGCGTTGATGTCGGTGGGGATACGCAGTATTTT
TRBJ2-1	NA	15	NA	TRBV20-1	CSARDVASGSFREFF	NA
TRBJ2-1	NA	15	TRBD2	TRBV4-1	CASSQSLASGYEQFF	TGCGCCAGCAGCCAGTCTCTCGCTAGCGGCTACGAGCAGTTCTTC
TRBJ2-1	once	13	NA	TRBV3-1	CASSQVLDNEQFF	TGTGCCAGCAGCCAAGTACTGGACAATGAGCAGTTCTTC
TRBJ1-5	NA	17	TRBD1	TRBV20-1	CSAVRTGTGANNRPQHF	TGCAGTGCTGTAAGAACCGGGACAGGGGCGAATAATCGGCCCCAGCATTTT
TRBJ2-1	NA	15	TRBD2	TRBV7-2	CASSIASGSQGEQFF	TGTGCCAGCAGCATCGCTAGCGGGAGTCAGGGCGAGCAGTTCTTC
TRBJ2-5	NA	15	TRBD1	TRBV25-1	CASSEGQDPLWTQYF	TGTGCCAGCAGTGAGGGACAGGACCCTTTATGGACCCAGTACTTC
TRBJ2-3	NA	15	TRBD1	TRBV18	CASSGWTGPSYTQYF	TGTGCCAGCTCGGGATGGACAGGGCCCTCCTATACGCAGTATTTT
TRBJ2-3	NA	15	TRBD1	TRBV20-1	CSATPYRGRVDTRYF	TGCAGTGCGACTCCTTACAGGGGGAGAGTAGATACGCGGTATTTT
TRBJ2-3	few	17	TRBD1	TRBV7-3	CASSLEGTGANSDTQYF	TGTGCCAGCAGCTTAGAAGGGACAGGGGCCAATTCAGATACGCAGTATTTT
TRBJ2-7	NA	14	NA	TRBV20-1	CSAPTRAGAYEQYF	TGCAGTGCCCCTACCCGGGCCGGCGCCTACGAGCAGTACTTC
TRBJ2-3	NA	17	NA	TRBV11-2	CASSLGIASTSTDTQYF	TGTGCCAGCAGCTTGGGAATTGCTTCCACCTCCACAGATACGCAGTATTTT
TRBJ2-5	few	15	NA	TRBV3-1	CASSQNPTGMETQYF	TGTGCCAGCAGCCAGAACCCCACAGGGATGGAGACCCAGTACTTC
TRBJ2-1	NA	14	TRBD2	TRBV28	CASRRGGHDNEQFF	TGTGCCAGCAGGCGGGGAGGGCACGACAATGAGCAGTTCTTC
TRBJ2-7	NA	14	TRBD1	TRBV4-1	CASSRGTGVNEQYF	TGCGCCAGCAGCCGGGGGACAGGGGTTAACGAGCAGTACTTC
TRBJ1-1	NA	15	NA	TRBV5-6	CASSLPTGWDTEAFF	TGTGCCAGCAGCTTGCCCACAGGTTGGGACACTGAAGCTTTCTTT
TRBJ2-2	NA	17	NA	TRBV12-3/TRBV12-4	CASSFRRGGRNTGELFF	TGTGCCAGCAGCTTCCGACGAGGGGGAAGGAACACCGGGGAGCTGTTTTTT
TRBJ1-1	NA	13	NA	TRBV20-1	CSARVRVSFEAFF	TGCAGTGCTAGAGTCCGGGTCTCCTTTGAAGCTTTCTTT
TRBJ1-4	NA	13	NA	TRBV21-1	CATVPGQVEKLFF	TGTGCCACGGTCCCGGGACAGGTTGAAAAACTGTTTTTT
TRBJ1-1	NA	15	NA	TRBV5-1	CASSLADRSTHEAFF	TGCGCCAGCAGCTTGGCTGACAGGTCGACCCATGAAGCTTTCTTT
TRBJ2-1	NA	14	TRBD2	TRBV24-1	CATIGTSGPGEQFF	TGTGCCACCATTGGGACTAGCGGGCCCGGCGAGCAGTTCTTC
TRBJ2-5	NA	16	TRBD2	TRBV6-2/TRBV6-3	CASRDSSGGLQETQYF	TGTGCCAGCAGAGACTCTAGCGGGGGATTGCAAGAGACCCAGTACTTC
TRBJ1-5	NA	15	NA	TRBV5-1	CASSPGAGGNQPQHF	TGCGCCAGCAGCCCTGGGGCAGGGGGCAATCAGCCCCAGCATTTT
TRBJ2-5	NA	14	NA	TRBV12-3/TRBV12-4	CASSRWGNQETQYF	TGTGCCAGCAGTCGCTGGGGGAACCAAGAGACCCAGTACTTC
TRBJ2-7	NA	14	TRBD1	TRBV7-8	CASSLAGTGSALYF	TGTGCCAGCAGCTTGGCCGGGACAGGGTCTGCCTTGTACTTC
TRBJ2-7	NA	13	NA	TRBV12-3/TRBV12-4	CANQSGWVYEQYF	TGTGCCAACCAAAGCGGGTGGGTCTACGAGCAGTACTTC
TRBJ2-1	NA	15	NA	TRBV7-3	CASTITGGPNNEQFF	TGTGCCAGCACCATTACGGGGGGCCCAAACAATGAGCAGTTCTTC
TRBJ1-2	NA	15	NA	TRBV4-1	CAGSPVQTANYGYTF	TGCGCCGGCAGCCCGGTACAGACCGCCAACTATGGCTACACCTTC